The next 27 T cell receptor beta chains were all read from a single sample in a study of T cells after posttransplantation cyclophosphamide (dated by TCRdb to 2016 to 2017). The intended sense of this specimen's treatment or condition label: high-dose cyclophosphamide on days +3 and +4 as single-agent GVHD prophylaxis. Patients in the PTCy group got busulfan and fludarabine conditioning, a marrow graft from a related or unrelated donor, and cyclophosphamide on days +3 and +4. Library construction relied on the immunoSEQ multiplex PCR assay. The clones in this table, taken by TCRdb from immuneACCESS, are in-frame only. Not every clone is retained; where verified, under half of the shortfall comes from an unresolved V gene, and the cause of the rest is unknown. This sample is represented by about 19,000 clones; about nine tenths of them were singletons. The ten top clones hold about 7% of the sample.

The sequencing here drew on PBMCs, taken after allogeneic stem cell transplant with posttransplant cyclophosphamide. These receptors were taken from a female patient aged 40 to 55 who received an allogeneic stem cell transplant from a related donor, was CMV-positive, and had no GVHD. After a transplant, some T cells may have been passed on by the graft donor.

This clone was counted once. The genes are TRBV28 and TRBJ2-1; 7 bases align to TRBD2. Per the germline V gene, CDR1 is MDHEN and CDR2 is SYDVKM. This CDR3 has 17 residues. With V trimmed by 5 bases and J by 9 bases, 19 bases remained unmatched. Here the CDR3 DNA reads TGTGCCAGCAGTCCCCCCCTTGGGGGAGGGCCGAATTTTGAGCAGTTCTTC. Residues: CASSPPLGGGPNFEQFF.

This chain links TRBV10-2 with TRBJ2-3, with 9 bases identical to TRBD2. CDR3 size: 15 residues. J lost 2 bases, V lost 2 bases, and 2 bases had no gene match. Germline V CDR1 and CDR2: WSHSY, SAAADI. In DNA form, the CDR3 reads TGCGCCAGCAGTGAGGGCGGGAGGGCCACAGATACGCAGTATTTT. Residues: CASSEGGRATDTQYF.

The J gene is TRBJ1-5, the V gene TRBV5-6; D unclear. Germline V gene sequence: CDR1 SGHDT, CDR2 YYEEEE. V was trimmed by 0 bases and J by 4 bases, leaving 5 bases between them. The CDR3 loop spans 13 amino acids. The CDR3 coding sequence is TGTGCCAGCAGCTTGGCTCGGAATCAGCCCCAGCATTTT. This encodes CASSLARNQPQHF.

This rearrangement joins TRBV9 to TRBJ2-2, with unresolved D. Trimming took off 0 bases at V and 2 bases at J, with 11 bases between the two ends. The CDR3 loop spans 16 amino acids. Germline V gives CDR1 SGDLS, CDR2 YYNGEE. DNA for the CDR3: TGTGCCAGCAGCGTAGGGGCAGGCCTAAACACCGGGGAGCTGTTTTTT. The encoded protein is CASSVGAGLNTGELFF.

The chain employs TRBV7-2 and TRBJ1-5; tentatively, D is TRBD1 (6 bases). V lost 1 base, J lost 6 bases, and 16 bases lay in between. Germline V gene data show CDR1 as SGHTA and CDR2 as FQGNSA. CDR3 length: 16 amino acids. The CDR3 DNA is TGTGCCAGCAGCTTAGTCCCCCGGGGGGCGGGTCAGCCCCAGCATTTT. Translating it yields CASSLVPRGAGQPQHF. The whole variable domain, remainder taken from reference TRBV7-2 and TRBJ1-5, is GAGVSQSPSNKVTEKGKDVELRCDPISGHTALYWYRQSLGQGLEFLIYFQGNSAPDKSGLPSDRFSAERTGGSVSTLTIQRTQQEDSAVYLCASSLVPRGAGQPQHFGDGTRLSIL.

Of note for this clone: Other DNA sequences in the same sample also yield this CDR3. The J gene is TRBJ1-5, the V gene TRBV9, with a possible D match to TRBD1 (5 bases). The germline V and J ends were trimmed by 5 bases and 7 bases, with 16 bases remaining between them. Looked up from germline, CDR1 is SGDLS and CDR2 is YYNGEE. The CDR3 length is 14 residues. The CDR3 DNA reads TGTGCCAGCAGTGTGGGGGGTGGGGGACAGCCCCAGCATTTT. It is translated as CASSVGGGGQPQHF.

The chain combines TRBV7-2 with TRBJ2-5; TRBD2 aligns across 7 bases. The V gene end was trimmed by 1 base and the J gene end by 4 bases; junction bases not matched to a gene: 6. Germline loops: CDR1 SGHTA, CDR2 FQGNSA. The CDR3 is 15 amino acids. Here the CDR3 DNA reads TGTGCCAGCAGCTTAGGCGGGAGCGGAGGAGAGACCCAGTACTTC. It yields the protein CASSLGGSGGETQYF.

The chain combines TRBV9 with TRBJ2-3; tentatively, D is TRBD1 (6 bases). The ends were cut back, 3 bases at V and 8 bases at J, with 22 bases in the middle. Looked up from germline, CDR1 is SGDLS and CDR2 is YYNGEE. CDR3 size: 16 residues. The CDR3 DNA is TGTGCCAGCAGCGGGGGGCTGACGGACCACACGAGTACGCAGTATTTT. This codes for CASSGGLTDHTSTQYF.

The rearrangement links TRBV5-1 to TRBJ2-3, with a tentative D call TRBD2 (5 bases). Per the germline V gene, CDR1 is SGHRS and CDR2 is YFSETQ. The length of the CDR3 is 14 residues. Trimming took off 0 bases at V and 5 bases at J, with 10 bases between the two ends. CDR3 sequence reads: CASSLAGRIDTQYF. The CDR3 DNA sequence: TGCGCCAGCAGCTTGGCGGGAAGAATAGATACGCAGTATTTT.

This clone came up once. The V gene is TRBV18, the J gene TRBJ2-2, with 14 bases that match TRBD2. The CDR3 covers 16 residues. Germline trimming cut 3 bases from V and 4 bases from J; bases unmatched to any gene: 1. Germline V CDR1 and CDR2: KGHSH, LQKENI. CDR3 sequence reads: CASSPTSGRATGELFF. CDR3 nucleotide sequence: TGTGCCAGCTCACCGACTAGCGGGAGGGCCACCGGGGAGCTGTTTTTT.

V gene TRBV7-9 combines with J gene TRBJ1-2, with D maybe TRBD1 (6 bases). Germline values: CDR1 SEHNR, CDR2 FQNEAQ (reference sequence). The V end lost 5 bases, the J end lost 0 bases, and 13 bases lay between the germline ends. This CDR3 spans 15 amino acids. For the CDR3, the DNA is TGTGCCAGCAGCCCTTCGGGGACATCTAACTATGGCTACACCTTC. Encoded protein: CASSPSGTSNYGYTF.

The genes are TRBV6-5 and TRBJ2-7; D remains ambiguous. Germline CDR1 MNHEY, CDR2 SVGAGI. The V gene lost 7 bases and the J gene lost 0 bases, with 10 bases spanning the gap. This CDR3 spans 13 amino acids. The CDR3 reads CASIPPNSYEQYF. CDR3 nucleotides: TGTGCCAGCATTCCCCCAAACTCCTACGAGCAGTACTTC.

This sequence joins TRBV6-5 and TRBJ1-2, with 7 bases identical to TRBD1. The CDR3 length is 13 residues. Germline CDR1 is MNHEY and CDR2 is SVGAGI. The trim removed 5 bases at V and 14 bases at J, leaving 14 bases unmatched. CDR3 in DNA: TGTGCCAGCAGTCCTACGCTACAGGGGACTGTGACCTTC. Residues: CASSPTLQGTVTF.

The CDR3 sequence is CASSQTQSGSWNEQFF. For the CDR3, the DNA is TGTGCCAGCAGCCAAACTCAGAGCGGGAGTTGGAATGAGCAGTTCTTC. The chain links TRBV4-2 to TRBJ2-1; the match to TRBD2 covers 8 bases. CDR1 and CDR2 from the germline V gene are LGHNA and YNFKEQ. CDR3 length: 16 residues. V gave up 2 bases and J gave up 7 bases; unmatched junction bases: 10.

About this clone: At the DNA level, this CDR3 is encoded by other sequences in the same sample as well. This chain joins TRBV9 and TRBJ2-5, with 8 bases matching TRBD2. The CDR3 consists of 15 residues. V lost 3 bases and J lost 1; bases outside the gene matches: 5. CDR1 and CDR2 from the germline V gene are SGDLS and YYNGEE. CDR3 region: CASSGSGRPQETQYF. CDR3 sequence (DNA): TGTGCCAGCAGCGGAAGCGGGAGACCCCAAGAGACCCAGTACTTC.

V is TRBV10-3 and J is TRBJ2-7; the match to TRBD1 covers 7 bases. The germline gives CDR1 ENHRY, CDR2 SYGVKD. With V trimmed by 7 bases and J by 0 bases, 6 bases remained unmatched. The CDR3 has 14 amino acids. CDR3 coding DNA: TGTGCCATCACCGGGGACAGTTCCTCCTACGAGCAGTACTTC. The encoded protein is CAITGDSSSYEQYF.

The V call is TRBV28, the J call TRBJ1-4; TRBD1 matches at 8 bases. Per germline, CDR1 MDHEN and CDR2 SYDVKM. With V trimmed by 3 bases and J by 3 bases, 3 bases remained unmatched. The CDR3 length is 15 residues. The CDR3 is CASSFWTGPNEKLFF. DNA for the CDR3: TGTGCCAGCAGTTTTTGGACAGGGCCTAATGAAAAACTGTTTTTT.

This clone was seen only a few times. This chain's CDR3 is CASREQGRIEQYF. CDR3 in DNA: TGTGCCAGCAGGGAACAGGGGAGGATTGAGCAGTACTTC. The V gene is TRBV11-2, the J gene TRBJ2-7; D may be TRBD1 (7 bases). The CDR3 extends over 13 amino acids. The germline V gene has CDR1 SGHAT and CDR2 FQNNGV. Trimming removed 6 bases from V and 7 bases from J, with 16 bases in between. Full variable domain (missing parts from reference TRBV11-2 and TRBJ2-7): EAGVAQSPRYKIIEKRQSVAFWCNPISGHATLYWYQQILGQGPKLLIQFQNNGVVDDSQLPKDRFSAERLKGVDSTLKIQPAKLEDSAVYLCASREQGRIEQYFGPGTRLTVT.

The V gene is TRBV9, the J gene TRBJ2-1, with 8 bases identical to TRBD2. This CDR3 is built from 16 residues. V was clipped by 0 bases and J by 9 bases; unmatched bases: 11. Germline CDR1 SGDLS, CDR2 YYNGEE. In nucleotides, the CDR3 is TGTGCCAGCAGCGTAGGGGCAGCGACTAGCGTAGGTGAGCAGTTCTTC. It is translated as CASSVGAATSVGEQFF.

CDR3 residues: CASSHPGTGSPEAFF. The CDR3 bases are TGTGCCAGCAGCCACCCCGGGACAGGGAGTCCTGAAGCTTTCTTT. The chain couples TRBV4-2 to TRBJ1-1; 9 bases fit TRBD1. The CDR3 has 15 amino acids. Per the germline V gene, CDR1 is LGHNA and CDR2 is YNFKEQ. After removal of 3 bases from V and 6 bases from J, the junction contained 8 bases not matched to a gene.

This chain uses TRBV9 with TRBJ2-1, with 11 bases that match TRBD2. Germline CDR1 SGDLS, CDR2 YYNGEE. Trimming took 3 bases from V and 4 from J; bases not matched to a gene: 12. The length of the CDR3 is 18 residues. In DNA form, the CDR3 reads TGTGCCAGCAGCGGGACTAGCGGGCGGAGTCGCCGTTACAATGAGCAGTTCTTC. Its translation is CASSGTSGRSRRYNEQFF. Full variable domain (outside the CDR3, taken from reference TRBV9 and TRBJ2-1): DSGVTQTPKHLITATGQRVTLRCSPRSGDLSVYWYQQSLDQGLQFLIQYYNGEERAKGNILERFSAQQFPDLHSELNLSSLELGDSALYFCASSGTSGRSRRYNEQFFGPGTRLTVL.

This chain joins TRBV5-4 and TRBJ2-3; TRBD2 aligns across 9 bases. V lost 4 bases to trimming and J lost 0 bases; unmatched junction nucleotides: 6. The CDR3 has 16 residues. The V gene's germline CDR1 is SGHNT and CDR2 YYREEE (reference sequence). CDR3 in amino acids: CASSRLAETSTDTQYF. The CDR3 nucleotides are TGTGCCAGCAGCCGACTAGCGGAAACTAGCACAGATACGCAGTATTTT.

The chain couples TRBV5-6 to TRBJ2-7; 10 bases line up with TRBD1. CDR1 and CDR2 from the germline V gene are SGHDT and YYEEEE. V was clipped by 2 bases and J by 3 bases; unmatched bases: 5. The CDR3 spans 15 residues. Here the CDR3 reads CASSLSGTGVYEQYF. Written as DNA, the CDR3 is TGTGCCAGCAGCTTAAGTGGGACAGGGGTCTACGAGCAGTACTTC.

This clone was seen a handful of times. This rearrangement joins TRBV6-5 to TRBJ1-1, with 8 bases aligning to TRBD1. The CDR3 runs 15 residues. Trimming removed 1 base from V and 8 bases from J; junction bases left unmatched: 9. Germline V gives CDR1 MNHEY, CDR2 SVGAGI. The CDR3 here is CASSYLGGTGEEAFF. For the CDR3, the DNA is TGTGCCAGCAGTTACTTAGGGGGGACAGGAGAGGAAGCTTTCTTT.

This chain joins TRBV5-5 and TRBJ2-5; tentatively, D is TRBD1 (6 bases). This CDR3 spans 15 amino acids. The V end was cut by 3 bases, the J end by 2 bases, with 14 bases between. Germline lookup yields CDR1 SGHKS and CDR2 YYEKEE (reference sequence). DNA for the CDR3: TGTGCCAGCAGCTACACAGGGATGGTGCAAGAGACCCAGTACTTC. Its protein product is CASSYTGMVQETQYF.

The rearrangement links TRBV11-3 to TRBJ2-1; 8 bases align to TRBD2. Per germline, CDR1 SGHNT and CDR2 YENEEA. Germline trimming cut 0 bases from V and 3 bases from J; bases unmatched to any gene: 1. The CDR3 totals 15 residues. Written as DNA, the CDR3 is TGTGCCAGCAGCTTAGATAGCGGGAACTACAATGAGCAGTTCTTC. Residues: CASSLDSGNYNEQFF.

The gene calls are TRBV30 and TRBJ2-1; D gene ambiguous. Germline V gene lookup returns CDR1 GTSNPN and CDR2 SVGIG (reference sequence). The germline V and J ends were trimmed by 0 bases and 8 bases, with 8 bases remaining between them. This CDR3 has 12 residues. The CDR3: CAWSVGPHEQFF. The CDR3 nucleotides are TGTGCCTGGAGTGTTGGCCCCCATGAGCAGTTCTTC.